The clone carrying this T cell receptor beta chain was counted a few times. Grouping used clinical history reported by participants in a survey and questionnaire. This sample stems from a study of blood T cell repertoires in COVID-19. As for the study in general: Samples taken during acute and convalescent COVID-19 were collected in the United States, Italy and Spain. PBMCs, B-cell-depleted T cells, or T cells were the source of the cDNA or gDNA that made up the material.

The CDR3 is 18 amino acids. V lost 7 bases and J lost 3; bases outside the gene matches: 18. Germline V gene sequence: CDR1 SGHRS, CDR2 YFSETQ. Under the authors' procedure: Cell counts per sample came from amplifying reference gene primers. Clones were read by immunoSEQ multiplex PCR, and TCRdb kept only the in-frame ones, dropping some. Clonal size and the V and J genes are those of that table, whereas D and trimming came from the DNA. The sample includes about 210,000 clones, 86% of them seen just once. Material for sequencing was PBMCs or T cells enriched from blood (not recorded which). This receptor was taken from a man aged 35 to 55 with acute COVID-19. The J gene is TRBJ2-4, the V gene TRBV5-1; 8 positions match TRBD2. The CDR3: CASPQRGSPLGGKNIQYF. CDR3 nucleotide sequence: TGCGCCAGCCCCCAGCGGGGGAGTCCCTTAGGTGGCAAAAACATTCAGTACTTC.